The rows below give T cell receptor beta chains drawn from one sample of a study of PD-1 blockade in classical Hodgkin lymphoma. The data were produced by immunoSEQ multiplex PCR, yet TCRdb's version contains in-frame clones alone and is incomplete. The sample yields around 41,000 clones, about 82% seen once. Specimen: peripheral blood mononuclear cells (PBMCs), collected at baseline. The receptors come from a human donor with classical Hodgkin lymphoma. Each CDR3 is given with its conserved first and last residue. A D gene is named only where the DNA matches it firmly. Part of the rows lack a size; the others show once, few, many or a class for expanded clones.

CDR3,DNA,D,size,J,V
CASSYGTVTGELFF,TGTGCCAGCAGCTACGGGACTGTCACCGGGGAGCTGTTTTTT,NA,NA,TRBJ2-2,TRBV11-3
CASSELGVGGEAFF,TGTGCCAGCAGTGAACTAGGGGTGGGTGGTGAAGCTTTCTTT,NA,NA,TRBJ1-1,TRBV2
CASSFGPNDRGGREKLFF,TGCGCCAGCAGCTTCGGACCTAATGACAGGGGAGGACGGGAAAAACTGTTTTTT,TRBD1,NA,TRBJ1-4,TRBV5-1
CASSQQLRVTEAFF,TGTGCCAGCAGCCAACAATTGAGGGTCACTGAAGCTTTCTTT,NA,NA,TRBJ1-1,TRBV14
CASSLASADTQYF,TGTGCCAGCAGCCTTGCTAGCGCAGATACGCAGTATTTT,NA,NA,TRBJ2-3,TRBV7-2
CASSPGLSGYEQFF,TGTGCCAGCAGCCCGGGGCTATCTGGGTATGAGCAGTTCTTC,NA,NA,TRBJ2-1,TRBV7-8
CASSQTYEQYF,TGTGCCAGCAGCCAAACCTACGAGCAGTACTTC,NA,NA,TRBJ2-7,TRBV14
CASKSQAATGELFF,TGTGCCAGTAAGAGCCAAGCCGCTACCGGGGAGCTGTTTTTT,NA,NA,TRBJ2-2,TRBV19
CSVEGSSEGTEAFF,TGCAGCGTTGAAGGGTCTTCCGAGGGGACTGAAGCTTTCTTT,NA,few,TRBJ1-1,TRBV29-1
CASHRGSEAFF,TGTGCCAGCCACAGGGGTTCTGAAGCTTTCTTT,TRBD1,NA,TRBJ1-1,TRBV2
CASSPGGGRITDTQYF,TGTGCCAGCAGCCCTGGGGGGGGGCGAATAACAGATACGCAGTATTTT,NA,NA,TRBJ2-3,TRBV9
CASSAENTGELFF,TGTGCCAGCAGCGCGGAGAACACCGGGGAGCTGTTTTTT,NA,few,TRBJ2-2,TRBV7-2
CASSQDPGGGTEAFF,TGCGCCAGCAGCCAAGATCCAGGGGGCGGCACTGAAGCTTTCTTT,TRBD1,NA,TRBJ1-1,TRBV4-3
CASRKQGLITYEQYF,TGTGCCAGCAGGAAACAGGGGCTGATTACCTACGAGCAGTACTTC,TRBD1,NA,TRBJ2-7,TRBV28
CASSLRDFYTEAFF,TGTGCCAGCAGCTTACGGGACTTCTACACTGAAGCTTTCTTT,NA,NA,TRBJ1-1,TRBV6-5
CASSSGETQYF,TGCGCCAGCAGCTCCGGAGAGACCCAGTACTTC,NA,NA,TRBJ2-5,TRBV5-1
CASSPSGRANRQYF,TGTGCCAGCTCACCGAGCGGGAGGGCCAATCGGCAGTACTTC,TRBD2,NA,TRBJ2-7,TRBV18
CASSLQDPTYNEQYF,TGCGCCAGCAGCTTACAGGACCCAACCTACAACGAGCAGTACTTC,NA,medium-sized,TRBJ2-7,TRBV5-1
CASRTDLNYGYTF,TGTGCCAGTAGGACAGACCTGAACTATGGCTACACCTTC,NA,NA,TRBJ1-2,TRBV19
CAWSLAGERDTQYF,TGTGCCTGGAGCCTAGCGGGGGAGAGGGATACGCAGTATTTT,TRBD2,once,TRBJ2-3,TRBV30
CASSVELAADTQYF,TGTGCCAGCAGCGTAGAGCTAGCCGCAGATACGCAGTATTTT,NA,NA,TRBJ2-3,TRBV9
CASSPAGETQYF,TGTGCCAGCAGCCCCGCCGGGGAGACCCAGTACTTC,NA,few,TRBJ2-5,TRBV5-4
CASSPLARQDNEQFF,TGTGCCAGCTCACCACTGGCTCGACAGGACAATGAGCAGTTCTTC,NA,NA,TRBJ2-1,TRBV18
CASSKDVRDYGYTF,TGTGCCAGTAGTAAAGACGTCCGGGACTATGGCTACACCTTC,NA,NA,TRBJ1-2,TRBV19
CTSSGPSDEQYF,TGCACCAGCAGCGGACCGAGTGACGAGCAGTACTTC,NA,NA,TRBJ2-7,TRBV1
CASSSPGLAGDEQFF,TGCGCCAGCAGCTCTCCGGGACTAGCGGGAGATGAGCAGTTCTTC,TRBD2,once,TRBJ2-1,TRBV4-1
CASVRDRAPDTQYF,TGCGCCAGCGTCAGGGACAGGGCGCCAGATACGCAGTATTTT,TRBD1,NA,TRBJ2-3,TRBV5-1
CASSELTGPAGGYGYTF,TGTGCCAGCAGTGAATTAACCGGGCCCGCTGGGGGGTATGGCTACACCTTC,NA,NA,TRBJ1-2,TRBV25-1
CASSKHQGLPHLDYEQYF,TGTGCCAGCAGCAAACATCAGGGGCTACCCCACTTAGACTACGAGCAGTACTTC,NA,NA,TRBJ2-7,TRBV21-1
CASSLSRGANYGYTF,TGTGCCAGCAGTTTATCACGGGGGGCGAACTATGGCTACACCTTC,NA,NA,TRBJ1-2,TRBV27
CASSHRGQTEAFF,TGCGCCAGCAGCCATCGGGGGCAAACTGAAGCTTTCTTT,NA,NA,TRBJ1-1,TRBV4-1
CASSSMTGMGYTF,TGTGCCAGCAGTTCAATGACAGGGATGGGCTACACCTTC,TRBD1,NA,TRBJ1-2,TRBV27
CASSLDGESYGYTF,TGTGCCAGCAGCTTGGATGGGGAATCCTATGGCTACACCTTC,NA,once,TRBJ1-2,TRBV5-4
CASSPERSSGANVLTF,TGTGCCAGCAGCCCCGAAAGGAGCTCTGGGGCCAACGTCCTGACTTTC,NA,NA,TRBJ2-6,TRBV4-2
CASRPGQNNQPQHF,TGTGCCAGCAGGCCGGGACAGAATAATCAGCCCCAGCATTTT,TRBD1,many,TRBJ1-5,TRBV27
CASSIRQKRDEQFF,TGTGCCAGTAGTATCAGACAGAAAAGGGATGAGCAGTTCTTC,NA,NA,TRBJ2-1,TRBV19
CASSLFLIRTPLHF,TGTGCCAGCAGCTTATTTCTGATCCGGACACCCCTCCACTTT,NA,NA,TRBJ1-6,TRBV7-2
CASSIGDRSRGPGELFF,TGTGCCAGTAGTATCGGAGACAGGTCGAGGGGACCCGGGGAGCTGTTTTTT,NA,few,TRBJ2-2,TRBV19
CASSEPGGGFNEQFF,TGTGCCAGCAGTGAACCCGGAGGAGGGTTTAATGAGCAGTTCTTC,NA,NA,TRBJ2-1,TRBV25-1
CASTFDLLQGGYTF,TGTGCCAGCACCTTTGACTTACTCCAGGGTGGCTACACCTTC,NA,few,TRBJ1-2,TRBV7-9
CASSPGGLYGYTF,TGTGCCAGCAGCCCGGGGGGTCTTTATGGCTACACCTTC,NA,NA,TRBJ1-2,TRBV6-5
CASSLTRASGSTDTQYF,TGTGCCAGCAGCTTAACCCGGGCTAGCGGGTCCACAGATACGCAGTATTTT,TRBD2,NA,TRBJ2-3,TRBV11-3
CASSLAVGAQYF,TGTGCCAGCAGCTTAGCGGTTGGGGCCCAGTACTTC,NA,few,TRBJ2-5,TRBV7-9
CASSRTRDRATTGELFF,TGTGCCAGCAGCCGTACCCGGGACAGGGCTACTACCGGGGAGCTGTTTTTT,TRBD1,NA,TRBJ2-2,TRBV7-2
CASSVDETPSGRTDTQYF,TGTGCCAGCAGCGTCGACGAGACCCCTAGCGGGAGGACAGATACGCAGTATTTT,TRBD2,NA,TRBJ2-3,TRBV9